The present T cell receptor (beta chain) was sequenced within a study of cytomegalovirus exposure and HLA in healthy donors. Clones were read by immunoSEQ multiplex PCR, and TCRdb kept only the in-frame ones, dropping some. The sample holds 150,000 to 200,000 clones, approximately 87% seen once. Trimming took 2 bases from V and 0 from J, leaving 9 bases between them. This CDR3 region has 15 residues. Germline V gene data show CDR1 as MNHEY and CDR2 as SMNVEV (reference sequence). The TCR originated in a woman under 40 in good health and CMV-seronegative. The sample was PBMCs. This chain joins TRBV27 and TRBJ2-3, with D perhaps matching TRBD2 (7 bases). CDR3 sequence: CASSLRGASTDTQYF. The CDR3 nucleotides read TGTGCCAGCAGTTTACGGGGGGCAAGCACAGATACGCAGTATTTT.